This T cell receptor (beta chain) was profiled in a study of blood T cell repertoires in COVID-19. Across the whole study: Samples taken during acute and convalescent COVID-19 were collected in the United States, Italy and Spain.

Between the trimmed V and J ends, which lost 4 bases and 1 base, there was a span of 8 bases. CDR3 length equals 14 residues. CDR1 and CDR2 (germline): LGHDT, YNNKEL (reference sequence). Only in-frame clones appear in the TCRdb table, and some are missing; sequencing was by immunoSEQ multiplex PCR. Among hundreds of thousands of clones listed, 80% were seen once. Sequenced sample: PBMCs or T cells enriched from blood (not recorded which). V gene TRBV3-1 (or the pseudogene TRBV3-2) combines with J gene TRBJ1-3; D might be TRBD1 (6 bases). This clonotype originated in a middle-aged woman with acute COVID-19. CDR3 nucleotides: TGTGCCAGCAGCCGGGGGCAATCTGGAAACACCATATATTTT. Its translation: CASSRGQSGNTIYF.